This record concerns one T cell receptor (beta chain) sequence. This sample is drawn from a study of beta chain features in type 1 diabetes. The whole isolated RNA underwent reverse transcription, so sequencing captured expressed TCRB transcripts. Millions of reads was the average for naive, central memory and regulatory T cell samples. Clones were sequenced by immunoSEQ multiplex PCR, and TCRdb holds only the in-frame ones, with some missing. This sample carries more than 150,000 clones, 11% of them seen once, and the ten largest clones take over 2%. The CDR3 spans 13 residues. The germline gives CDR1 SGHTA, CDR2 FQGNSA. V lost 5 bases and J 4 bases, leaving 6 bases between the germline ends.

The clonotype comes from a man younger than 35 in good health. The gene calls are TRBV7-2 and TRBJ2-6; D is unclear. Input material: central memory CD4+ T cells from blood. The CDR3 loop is CASSAPGANVLTF. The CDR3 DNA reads TGTGCCAGCAGCGCACCGGGGGCCAACGTCCTGACTTTC.